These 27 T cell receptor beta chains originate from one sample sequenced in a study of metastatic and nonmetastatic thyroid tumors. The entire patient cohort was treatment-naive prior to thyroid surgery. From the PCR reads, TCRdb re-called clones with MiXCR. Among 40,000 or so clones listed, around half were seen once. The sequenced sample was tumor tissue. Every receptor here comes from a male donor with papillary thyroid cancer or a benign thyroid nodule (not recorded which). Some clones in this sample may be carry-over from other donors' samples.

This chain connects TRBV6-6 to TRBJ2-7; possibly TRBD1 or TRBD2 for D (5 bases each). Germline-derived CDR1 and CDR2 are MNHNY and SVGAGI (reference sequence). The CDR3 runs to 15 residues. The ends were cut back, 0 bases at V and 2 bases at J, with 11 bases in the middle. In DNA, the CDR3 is TGTGCCAGCAGTTACTCGTGGGGACCTGCCTACGAGCAGTACTTC. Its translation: CASSYSWGPAYEQYF.

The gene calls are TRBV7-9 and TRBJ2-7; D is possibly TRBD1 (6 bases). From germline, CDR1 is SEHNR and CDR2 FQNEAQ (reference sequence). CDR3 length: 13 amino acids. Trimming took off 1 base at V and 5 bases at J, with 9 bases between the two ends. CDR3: CASSLGQGNEQYF. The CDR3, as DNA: TGTGCCAGCAGCTTAGGGCAGGGGAACGAGCAGTACTTC.

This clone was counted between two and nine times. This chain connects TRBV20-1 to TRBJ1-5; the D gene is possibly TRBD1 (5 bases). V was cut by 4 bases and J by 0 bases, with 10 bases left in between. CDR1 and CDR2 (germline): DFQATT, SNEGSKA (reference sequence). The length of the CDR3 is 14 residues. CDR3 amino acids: CSATGTISNQPQHF. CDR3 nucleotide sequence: TGCAGTGCTACCGGGACCATTAGCAATCAGCCCCAGCATTTT.

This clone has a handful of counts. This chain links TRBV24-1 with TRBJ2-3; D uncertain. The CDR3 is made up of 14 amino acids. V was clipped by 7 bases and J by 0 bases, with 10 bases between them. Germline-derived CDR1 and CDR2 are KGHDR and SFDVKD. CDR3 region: CATSPAASTDTQYF. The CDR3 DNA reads TGTGCCACCAGCCCAGCTGCTAGCACAGATACGCAGTATTTT.

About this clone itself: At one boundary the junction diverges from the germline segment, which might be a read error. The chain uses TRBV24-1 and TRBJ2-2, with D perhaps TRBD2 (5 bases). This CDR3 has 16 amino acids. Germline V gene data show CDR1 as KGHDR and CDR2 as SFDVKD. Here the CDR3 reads CATSDLGRKNTGELSF. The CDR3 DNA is TGTGCCACCAGTGATTTGGGGCGGAAGAACACCGGGGAGCTGTCTTTT.

This chain's CDR3 is CSARGGGRDLNTEAFF. For the CDR3, the DNA is TGCAGTGCTAGAGGAGGCGGCAGGGACCTGAACACTGAAGCTTTCTTT. The chain couples TRBV20-1 to TRBJ1-1, with D perhaps TRBD1 (5 bases). The CDR3 spans 16 residues. CDR1 is DFQATT and CDR2 is SNEGSKA in the germline V gene (reference sequence). V was shortened by 1 base and J by 0 bases, with 15 bases between the two germline ends.

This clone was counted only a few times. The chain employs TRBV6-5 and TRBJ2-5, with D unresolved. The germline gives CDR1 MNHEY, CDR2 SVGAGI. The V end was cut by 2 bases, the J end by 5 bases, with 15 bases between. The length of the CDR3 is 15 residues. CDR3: CASSYAYSDRETQYF. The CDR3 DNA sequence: TGTGCCAGCAGTTACGCTTACTCAGACCGGGAGACCCAGTACTTC.

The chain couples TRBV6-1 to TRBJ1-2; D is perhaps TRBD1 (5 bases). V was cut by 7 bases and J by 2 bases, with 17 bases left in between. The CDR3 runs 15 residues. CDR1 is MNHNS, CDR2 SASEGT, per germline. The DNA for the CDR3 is TGTGCCAGCACCTCGGGACCCCCTGGAAACTATGGCTACACCTTC. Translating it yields CASTSGPPGNYGYTF.

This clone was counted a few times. CDR3 region: CATSDLAGAGYTF. As DNA, the CDR3 is TGTGCCACCAGTGATTTAGCAGGGGCTGGCTACACCTTC. This sequence joins TRBV24-1 and TRBJ1-2, with D tentatively TRBD1 (6 bases). Germline V gene lookup returns CDR1 KGHDR and CDR2 SFDVKD. V gave up 1 base and J gave up 7 bases, with 9 bases separating them. This CDR3 is built from 13 residues.

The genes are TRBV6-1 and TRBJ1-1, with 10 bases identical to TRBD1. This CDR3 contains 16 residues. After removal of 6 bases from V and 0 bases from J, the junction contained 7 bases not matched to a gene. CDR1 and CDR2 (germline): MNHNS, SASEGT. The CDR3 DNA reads TGTGCCAGCAGCTTCTTGGACAGGGGGATGAACACTGAAGCTTTCTTT. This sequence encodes CASSFLDRGMNTEAFF.

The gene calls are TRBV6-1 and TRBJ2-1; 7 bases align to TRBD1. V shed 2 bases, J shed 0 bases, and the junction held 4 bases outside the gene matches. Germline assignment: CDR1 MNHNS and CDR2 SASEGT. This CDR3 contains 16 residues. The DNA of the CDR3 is TGTGCCAGCAGTGAACTGACAGGGTTCTCCTACAATGAGCAGTTCTTC. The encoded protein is CASSELTGFSYNEQFF.

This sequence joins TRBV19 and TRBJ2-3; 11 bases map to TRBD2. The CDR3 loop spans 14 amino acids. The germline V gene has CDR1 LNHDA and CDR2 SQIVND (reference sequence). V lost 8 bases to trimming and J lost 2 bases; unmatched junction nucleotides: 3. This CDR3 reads CASATSGTTDTQYF. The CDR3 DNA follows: TGTGCCAGTGCGACTAGCGGGACCACAGATACGCAGTATTTT.

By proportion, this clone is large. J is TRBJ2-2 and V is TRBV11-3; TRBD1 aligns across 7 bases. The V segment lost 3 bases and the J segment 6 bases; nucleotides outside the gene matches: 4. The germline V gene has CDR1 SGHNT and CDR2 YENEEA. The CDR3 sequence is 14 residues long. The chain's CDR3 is CASSFSRGSGELFF. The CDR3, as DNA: TGTGCCAGCAGCTTCAGCAGGGGGTCCGGGGAGCTGTTTTTT. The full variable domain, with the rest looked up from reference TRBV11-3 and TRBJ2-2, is EAGVVQSPRYKIIEKKQPVAFWCNPISGHNTLYWYLQNLGQGPELLIRYENEEAVDDSQLPKDRFSAERLKGVDSTLKIQPAELGDSAVYLCASSFSRGSGELFFGEGSRLTVL.

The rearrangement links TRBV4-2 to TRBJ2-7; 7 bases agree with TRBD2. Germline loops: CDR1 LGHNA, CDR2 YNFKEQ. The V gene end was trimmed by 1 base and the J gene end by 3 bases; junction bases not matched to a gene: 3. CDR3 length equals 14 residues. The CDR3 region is CASSQASSGYEQYF. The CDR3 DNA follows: TGTGCCAGCAGCCAAGCTTCTAGCGGCTACGAGCAGTACTTC.

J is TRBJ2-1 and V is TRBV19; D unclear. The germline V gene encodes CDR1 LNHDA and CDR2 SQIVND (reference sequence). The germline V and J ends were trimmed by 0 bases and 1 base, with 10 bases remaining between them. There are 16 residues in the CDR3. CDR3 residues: CASSIDLGTSYNEQFF. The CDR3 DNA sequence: TGTGCCAGTAGTATAGATCTGGGCACTTCCTACAATGAGCAGTTCTTC.

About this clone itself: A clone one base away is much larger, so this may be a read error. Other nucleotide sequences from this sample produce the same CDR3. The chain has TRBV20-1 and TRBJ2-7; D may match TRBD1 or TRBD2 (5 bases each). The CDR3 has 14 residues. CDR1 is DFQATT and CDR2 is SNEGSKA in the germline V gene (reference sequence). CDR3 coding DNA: TGTAGTGCTAGGGACCTTGAGGGGTATTACGAGCAGTACTTC. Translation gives CSARDLEGYYEQYF.

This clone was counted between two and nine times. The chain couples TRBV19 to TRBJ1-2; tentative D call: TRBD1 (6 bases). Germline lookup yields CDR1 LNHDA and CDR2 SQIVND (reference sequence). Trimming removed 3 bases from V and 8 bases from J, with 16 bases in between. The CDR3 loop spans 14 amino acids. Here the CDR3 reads CASSIRRGAQGYTF. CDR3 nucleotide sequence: TGTGCCAGTAGTATCCGTCGGGGGGCGCAGGGCTACACCTTC.

CDR3 protein: CASSISSYEQYF. For the CDR3, the DNA is TGTGCCAGCAGTATCTCCTCCTACGAGCAGTACTTC. V gene TRBV6-2 or TRBV6-3 combines with J gene TRBJ2-7; no clear D gene. CDR3 length: 12 amino acids. CDR1 is MNHEY and CDR2 is SVGEGT in the germline V gene. V gave up 5 bases and J gave up 0 bases, with 5 bases separating them.

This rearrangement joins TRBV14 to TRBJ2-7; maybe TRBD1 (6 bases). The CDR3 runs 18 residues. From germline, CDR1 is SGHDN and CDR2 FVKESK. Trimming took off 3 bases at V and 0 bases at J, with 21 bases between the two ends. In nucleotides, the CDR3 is TGTGCCAGCAGCCAGACAGGCCGCTGGCTGAGGAGCTCCTACGAGCAGTACTTC. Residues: CASSQTGRWLRSSYEQYF.

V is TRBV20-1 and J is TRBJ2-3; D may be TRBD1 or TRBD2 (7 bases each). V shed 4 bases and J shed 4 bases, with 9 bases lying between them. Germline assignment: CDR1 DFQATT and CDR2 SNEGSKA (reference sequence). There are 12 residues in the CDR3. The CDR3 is CSATGGADTQYF. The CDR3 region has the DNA TGCAGTGCTACAGGGGGGGCAGATACGCAGTATTTT.

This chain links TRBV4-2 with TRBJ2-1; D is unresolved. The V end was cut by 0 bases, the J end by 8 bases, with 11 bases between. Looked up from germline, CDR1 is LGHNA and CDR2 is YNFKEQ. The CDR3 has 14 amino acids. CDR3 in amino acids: CASSQDSDPDEQFF. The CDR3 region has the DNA TGTGCCAGCAGCCAAGATTCTGACCCCGATGAGCAGTTCTTC.

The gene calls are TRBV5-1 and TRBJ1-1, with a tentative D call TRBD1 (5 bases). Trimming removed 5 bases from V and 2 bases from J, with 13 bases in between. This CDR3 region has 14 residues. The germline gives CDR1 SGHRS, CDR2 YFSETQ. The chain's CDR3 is CASRGTGVNTEAFF. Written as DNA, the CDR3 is TGCGCCAGCAGGGGCACGGGGGTCAACACTGAAGCTTTCTTT.

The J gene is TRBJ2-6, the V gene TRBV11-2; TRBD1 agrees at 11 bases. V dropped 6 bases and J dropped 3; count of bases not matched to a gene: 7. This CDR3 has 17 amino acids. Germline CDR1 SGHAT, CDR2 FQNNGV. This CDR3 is CASRSGQGASGANVLTF. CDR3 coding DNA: TGTGCCAGCAGATCTGGACAGGGGGCGAGTGGGGCCAACGTCCTGACTTTC.

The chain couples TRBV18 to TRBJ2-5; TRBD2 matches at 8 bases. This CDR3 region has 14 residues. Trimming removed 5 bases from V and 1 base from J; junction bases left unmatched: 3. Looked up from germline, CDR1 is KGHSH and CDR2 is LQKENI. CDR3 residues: CASSATSGQETQYF. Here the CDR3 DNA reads TGTGCCAGCTCAGCCACTAGCGGCCAAGAGACCCAGTACTTC.

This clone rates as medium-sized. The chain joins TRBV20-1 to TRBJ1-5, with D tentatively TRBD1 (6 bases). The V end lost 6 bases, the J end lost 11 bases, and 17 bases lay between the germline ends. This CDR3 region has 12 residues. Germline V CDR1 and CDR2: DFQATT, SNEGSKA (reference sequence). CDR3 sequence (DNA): TGCAGTGCCAAGCAGGGGTCGTGGACCCAGCATTTT. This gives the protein CSAKQGSWTQHF.

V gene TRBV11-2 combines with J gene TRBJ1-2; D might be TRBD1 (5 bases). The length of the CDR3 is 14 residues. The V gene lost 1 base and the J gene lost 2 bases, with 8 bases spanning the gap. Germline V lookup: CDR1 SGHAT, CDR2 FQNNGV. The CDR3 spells CASSLGDGNYGYTF. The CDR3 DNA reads TGTGCCAGCAGCTTAGGGGACGGGAACTATGGCTACACCTTC.

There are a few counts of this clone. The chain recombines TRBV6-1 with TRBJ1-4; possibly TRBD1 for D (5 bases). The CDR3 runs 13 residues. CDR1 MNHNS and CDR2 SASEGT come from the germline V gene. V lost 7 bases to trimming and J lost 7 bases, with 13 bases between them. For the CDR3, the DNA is TGTGCCAGCACAAGGGTCGGGGGTGAAAAACTGTTTTTT. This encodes CASTRVGGEKLFF.